The 13 T cell receptor beta chains presented below share a single source sample, sequenced in a study of response to subunit inactivated influenza vaccine. TCRdb used MiXCR to reprocess the RT-PCR reads, holding one entry per CDR3 protein. The sample holds 710,000 or so distinct CDR3 sequences, 15% to 18% seen once. Specimen: PBMCs from blood, collected 11 to 12 days after vaccination. The receptors derive from a middle-aged man who received an inactivated influenza vaccine.

V is TRBV27 and J is TRBJ1-1; D may be TRBD1 (5 bases). Trimming removed 1 base from V and 1 base from J, with 10 bases in between. The germline gives CDR1 MNHEY, CDR2 SMNVEV (reference sequence). This CDR3 has 15 residues. CDR3 in amino acids: CASSLWPGQNTEAFF. The CDR3 DNA reads as TGTGCCAGCAGTTTATGGCCAGGGCAGAACACTGAAGCTTTCTTT.

This clonotype was counted between two and nine times. V is TRBV6-5 and J is TRBJ2-7; 10 bases agree with TRBD2. The CDR3 is 16 amino acids. Losses at the gene ends were 1 base for V and 7 bases for J; bases not matched to a gene: 10. Per germline, CDR1 MNHEY and CDR2 SVGAGI. The chain's CDR3 is CASSYLGLAVPAEQYF. CDR3 sequence (DNA): TGTGCCAGCAGTTACTTAGGACTAGCGGTGCCAGCGGAGCAGTACTTC.

The chain uses TRBV24-1 and TRBJ2-5, with no clear D. Per the germline V gene, CDR1 is KGHDR and CDR2 is SFDVKD. V was trimmed by 3 bases and J by 5 bases, leaving 18 bases between them. The CDR3 is 16 residues long. The CDR3 reads CATSDTVNGVGETQYF. CDR3 coding DNA: TGTGCCACCAGTGATACAGTTAATGGGGTTGGGGAGACCCAGTACTTC.

J is TRBJ2-1 and V is TRBV14; 12 positions match TRBD2. CDR3 size: 16 residues. The ends lost 3 bases at V and 8 bases at J; junction bases unmatched: 8. Germline values: CDR1 SGHDN, CDR2 FVKESK. This chain's CDR3 is CASSQLLAGGLHEQFF. CDR3 nucleotides: TGTGCCAGCAGCCAGCTACTAGCGGGAGGCCTCCATGAGCAGTTCTTC. The entire variable domain, with the rest obtained from reference TRBV14 and TRBJ2-1, is as follows: EAGVTQFPSHSVIEKGQTVTLRCDPISGHDNLYWYRRVMGKEIKFLLHFVKESKQDESGMPNNRFLAERTGGTYSTLKVQPAELEDSGVYFCASSQLLAGGLHEQFFGPGTRLTVL.

The V and J genes are TRBV20-1 and TRBJ1-1; D perhaps matches TRBD1 (6 bases). The V gene lost 0 bases and the J gene lost 4 bases, with 15 bases spanning the gap. Germline loops: CDR1 DFQATT, CDR2 SNEGSKA (reference sequence). This CDR3 is built from 15 residues. The chain's CDR3 is CSARDVRGAVTEAFF. In DNA, the CDR3 is TGCAGTGCTAGAGATGTGAGGGGGGCGGTCACTGAAGCTTTCTTT.

This chain connects TRBV9 to TRBJ2-1; no definite D call. Germline-derived CDR1 and CDR2 are SGDLS and YYNGEE. Trimming shortened V by 0 bases and J by 4 bases, and 8 bases separated the two germline ends. The CDR3 has 14 residues. The CDR3 loop is CASSVVAHYNEQFF. The DNA for the CDR3 is TGTGCCAGCAGCGTAGTGGCTCATTACAATGAGCAGTTCTTC.

The chain joins TRBV7-6 to TRBJ2-1; weak D call: TRBD1 (6 bases). The CDR3 is made up of 14 amino acids. Germline V gene sequence: CDR1 SGHVS, CDR2 FNYEAQ. Trimming shortened V by 4 bases and J by 5 bases, and 12 bases separated the two germline ends. CDR3 residues: CASSSWTENNEQFF. The CDR3, as DNA: TGTGCCAGCAGCTCTTGGACAGAGAACAATGAGCAGTTCTTC.

This clonotype has just a few counts. V and J are TRBV7-2 and TRBJ2-5, with 9 bases aligning to TRBD1. This CDR3 has 17 amino acids. V gave up 3 bases and J gave up 5 bases; unmatched junction bases: 13. Germline-derived CDR1 and CDR2 are SGHTA and FQGNSA. The CDR3 loop is CASSFTLTGGGLETQYF. The CDR3, as DNA: TGTGCCAGCAGCTTTACATTAACAGGGGGCGGATTGGAGACCCAGTACTTC.

The chain combines TRBV4-3 with TRBJ2-1; 8 bases align to TRBD1. CDR1 and CDR2 (germline): LGHNA, YSLEER. The CDR3 loop spans 17 amino acids. The V segment lost 0 bases and the J segment 5 bases; nucleotides outside the gene matches: 9. The CDR3 nucleotides read TGCGCCAGCAGCCAAGAAGCAGGGGGCGTGCTTAACAATGAGCAGTTCTTC. This encodes CASSQEAGGVLNNEQFF.

This clonotype has more than one count but fewer than ten. This chain links TRBV11-2 with TRBJ2-2; a possible D gene is TRBD1 (5 bases). V lost 2 bases and J 1 base, leaving 14 bases between the germline ends. Germline-derived CDR1 and CDR2 are SGHAT and FQNNGV. The CDR3 covers 17 residues. CDR3 protein: CASSLSSSTENTGELFF. The CDR3 DNA is TGTGCCAGCAGCTTAAGTTCCTCGACAGAGAACACCGGGGAGCTGTTTTTT.

This clonotype has a handful of counts. The chain carries TRBV9 and TRBJ2-3, with 14 bases that match TRBD2. V dropped 0 bases and J dropped 2; count of bases not matched to a gene: 2. Germline V lookup: CDR1 SGDLS, CDR2 YYNGEE. CDR3 length: 17 amino acids. DNA for the CDR3: TGTGCCAGCAGCGTAGGGACTAGCGGGAGGTTCACAGATACGCAGTATTTT. As protein: CASSVGTSGRFTDTQYF.

This clonotype appeared a few times. The chain is built from TRBV5-1 and TRBJ2-3; 10 nucleotides line up with TRBD2. V was pared by 4 bases and J by 1 base, with 9 bases of the junction left unmatched. The CDR3 extends over 17 amino acids. Per the germline V gene, CDR1 is SGHRS and CDR2 is YFSETQ. Here the CDR3 DNA reads TGCGCCAGCAGCAAACCCCTAGGGACTAGCGGCACAGATACGCAGTATTTT. It yields the protein CASSKPLGTSGTDTQYF.

This clonotype was counted ten times or more. The chain couples TRBV7-2 to TRBJ1-6, with 8 bases aligning to TRBD1. There are 15 residues in the CDR3. With 4 bases clipped from V and 10 bases from J, the junction kept 9 bases outside the gene matches. Looked up from germline, CDR1 is SGHTA and CDR2 is FQGNSA. The CDR3 sequence is CASSSGTGGRSPLHF. The CDR3 nucleotides read TGTGCCAGCAGCTCCGGGACAGGAGGACGATCACCCCTCCACTTT.